This entry lists 4 T cell receptor beta chains sequenced from one sample in a study of shared clonotypes between healthy human individuals. Generated by immunoSEQ multiplex PCR, the TCRdb table keeps only in-frame clones and is missing some. In the table there are 2 million to 2.5 million clones, approximately 95% of which are singletons. Material for sequencing was naive CD4+ T cells from PBMCs. The subset was: CD45RA+ positively selected. The source of these receptors is a young man in good health. Some clones in this sample may be carry-over from other donors' samples.

The J gene is TRBJ2-5, the V gene TRBV5-1, with a weak D call TRBD1 (6 bases). There are 16 residues in the CDR3. The germline V gene has CDR1 SGHRS and CDR2 YFSETQ. The V gene lost 4 bases and the J gene lost 5 bases, with 21 bases spanning the gap. The CDR3 loop reads CASSEGAGTKVETQYF. DNA of the CDR3: TGCGCCAGCAGCGAAGGAGCCGGGACAAAAGTGGAGACCCAGTACTTC.

CDR3 sequence reads: CASSLTSGQAGEAFF. The CDR3 DNA is TGTGCCAGCAGCTTAACCTCTGGACAGGCGGGGGAAGCTTTCTTT. The chain joins TRBV7-3 to TRBJ1-1; 7 nucleotides match TRBD1. V lost 0 bases and J lost 8; bases outside the gene matches: 9. Germline V gene data show CDR1 as SGHTA and CDR2 as FQGTGA. The CDR3 contains 15 residues.

This clone was observed once. The chain joins TRBV6-1 to TRBJ1-2, with unresolved D. Per germline, CDR1 MNHNS and CDR2 SASEGT. V lost 6 bases and J 4 bases, leaving 18 bases between the germline ends. The CDR3 runs 15 residues. The CDR3 DNA follows: TGTGCCAGCAGGTTGGAGGCGGGGAAATCCTATGGCTACACCTTC. This sequence encodes CASRLEAGKSYGYTF.

This chain links TRBV25-1 with TRBJ2-1; TRBD1 or TRBD2 may be the D gene (5 bases each). The CDR3 length is 12 residues. V was clipped by 5 bases and J by 9 bases, with 11 bases between them. The germline gives CDR1 MGHDK, CDR2 SYGVNS. CDR3 protein: CASSLGTGEQFF. CDR3 nucleotide sequence: TGTGCCAGCAGTCTCGGGACCGGTGAGCAGTTCTTC. The whole variable domain, remainder taken from reference TRBV25-1 and TRBJ2-1, is EADIYQTPRYLVIGTGKKITLECSQTMGHDKMYWYQQDPGMELHLIHYSYGVNSTEKGDLSSESTVSRIRTEHFPLTLESARPSHTSQYLCASSLGTGEQFFGPGTRLTVL.